Below, 29 T cell receptor beta chains from the same sample are listed, as sequenced in a study of blood T cells in healthy people across ages. A second PCR, run for roughly 7 to 11 cycles, used a sample-barcoded 5' primer plus a J-beta primer mix. TCRdb ran MiXCR on the 5' RACE reads and lists one entry per CDR3 protein. This table has around 1,700,000 distinct CDR3 sequences, under 30% appearing once. Sequencing used blood. The source is a woman aged 30 to 39 in good health.

This chain connects TRBV7-8 to TRBJ1-1; 7 nucleotides match TRBD1. The J segment lost 6 bases and the V segment lost 5 bases, leaving 6 bases of the junction unmatched. The CDR3 contains 13 residues. In germline, CDR1 is SGHVS, CDR2 FQNEAQ. The DNA of the CDR3 is TGTGCCAGCAGCCAGACAGGGCTGGCTGAAGCTTTCTTT. This gives the protein CASSQTGLAEAFF.

The CDR3 is CASSPTHTGELFF. The CDR3, as DNA: TGTGCCAGCAGCCCTACCCACACCGGGGAGCTGTTTTTT. The V and J genes are TRBV7-2 and TRBJ2-2; D remains ambiguous. The CDR3 contains 13 residues. CDR1 and CDR2 from the germline V gene are SGHTA and FQGNSA. The V gene lost 5 bases and the J gene lost 3 bases, with 7 bases spanning the gap.

The sample holds a few counts of this clonotype. The chain recombines TRBV6-5 with TRBJ1-4, with D possibly matching TRBD1 (5 bases). The CDR3 is made up of 14 amino acids. Trimming took off 0 bases at V and 7 bases at J, with 9 bases between the two ends. The germline V gene has CDR1 MNHEY and CDR2 SVGAGI. DNA for the CDR3: TGTGCCAGCAGTTACTCGAAAGGGGTTGAAAAACTGTTTTTT. This sequence encodes CASSYSKGVEKLFF.

This clonotype was counted only a few times. V and J are TRBV11-2 and TRBJ2-1; tentative D call: TRBD1 (6 bases). The CDR3 covers 13 residues. Germline V CDR1 and CDR2: SGHAT, FQNNGV. With 7 bases removed from V and 5 bases from J, the gap between germline ends came to 12 bases. CDR3 residues: CASTWRQDNEQFF. The DNA for the CDR3 is TGTGCCAGCACCTGGAGACAGGACAATGAGCAGTTCTTC. Full variable domain (remainder filled in from reference TRBV11-2 and TRBJ2-1): EAGVAQSPRYKIIEKRQSVAFWCNPISGHATLYWYQQILGQGPKLLIQFQNNGVVDDSQLPKDRFSAERLKGVDSTLKIQPAKLEDSAVYLCASTWRQDNEQFFGPGTRLTVL.

V and J are TRBV25-1 and TRBJ2-6; 7 bases are a match to TRBD1. The CDR3 totals 17 residues. The germline V gene encodes CDR1 MGHDK and CDR2 SYGVNS. J was trimmed by 0 bases and V by 5 bases; bases with no gene match: 7. This CDR3 reads CASSPPGQYSGANVLTF. The CDR3 nucleotides are TGTGCCAGCAGTCCTCCGGGACAGTACTCTGGGGCCAACGTCCTGACTTTC.

With respect to this clonotype: A read error may account for a junction end that differs from germline. The V call is TRBV4-3, the J call TRBJ2-1, with TRBD2 matching 8 bases. CDR1 and CDR2 (germline): LGHNA, YSLEER. The CDR3 covers 16 residues. The CDR3 region is CASSQDPLGGAKEQFF. CDR3 sequence (DNA): TGCGCCAGCAGTCAAGATCCTCTCGGGGGGGCCAAAGAGCAGTTCTTC.

The rearrangement uses TRBV15 and TRBJ2-6; D remains unclear. The germline gives CDR1 LNHNV, CDR2 YYDKDF (reference sequence). Trimming removed 5 bases from V and 2 bases from J, with 7 bases in between. CDR3 length: 14 residues. CDR3 protein: CATSPQPGANVLTF. In DNA, the CDR3 is TGTGCCACCAGCCCTCAGCCTGGGGCCAACGTCCTGACTTTC.

This clonotype was found a few times. The J gene is TRBJ1-4, the V gene TRBV6-6, with unresolved D. The germline V gene encodes CDR1 MNHNY and CDR2 SVGAGI (reference sequence). CDR3 size: 13 residues. V lost 6 bases, J lost 5 bases, and 10 bases lay in between. CDR3 DNA: TGTGCCAGCAGCCAACTACTGAATGAAAAACTGTTTTTT. Amino acid sequence: CASSQLLNEKLFF.

This clonotype was observed at least ten times. The chain employs TRBV7-3 and TRBJ1-1, with a weak D call TRBD1 (5 bases). Deletions cut 2 bases from V and 4 bases from J, with 11 bases between. The CDR3 has 14 residues. Germline V CDR1 and CDR2: SGHTA, FQGTGA. The CDR3 coding sequence is TGTGCCAGCAGCTTACAGGGCGAGGGCACTGAAGCTTTCTTT. Its protein product is CASSLQGEGTEAFF.

V usage is TRBV11-2 and J usage is TRBJ1-5, with D uncertain. The V and J ends lost 8 bases and 4 bases respectively, with 12 bases between them. Germline values: CDR1 SGHAT, CDR2 FQNNGV. This CDR3 is built from 13 residues. CDR3 loop: CASGRTANQPQHF. CDR3 DNA: TGTGCCAGCGGAAGAACGGCTAATCAGCCCCAGCATTTT. Full variable domain (remainder filled in from reference TRBV11-2 and TRBJ1-5): EAGVAQSPRYKIIEKRQSVAFWCNPISGHATLYWYQQILGQGPKLLIQFQNNGVVDDSQLPKDRFSAERLKGVDSTLKIQPAKLEDSAVYLCASGRTANQPQHFGDGTRLSIL.

CDR3 coding DNA: TGTGCCACCAGTGAGCCGGGACAGGGGATTACTGAAGCTTTCTTT. It codes for CATSEPGQGITEAFF. This chain uses TRBV24-1 with TRBJ1-1, with 10 positions matching TRBD1. After removal of 4 bases from V and 5 bases from J, the junction contained 6 bases not matched to a gene. The CDR3 runs 15 residues. Germline V gene lookup returns CDR1 KGHDR and CDR2 SFDVKD.

This clonotype has more than one count but fewer than ten. V and J are TRBV6-5 and TRBJ1-1, with TRBD1 as a possible D gene (5 bases). There are 14 residues in the CDR3. The V end was cut by 0 bases, the J end by 4 bases, with 9 bases between. Per germline, CDR1 MNHEY and CDR2 SVGAGI. The CDR3 loop is CASSYSGEVTEAFF. The CDR3 region has the DNA TGTGCCAGCAGTTACTCAGGGGAAGTCACTGAAGCTTTCTTT.

J is TRBJ2-7 and V is TRBV5-6; the match to TRBD2 covers 9 bases. The closer fit of TRBJ2-5 to the DNA end suggests the J call may be wrong. The length of the CDR3 is 15 residues. Germline assignment: CDR1 SGHDT and CDR2 YYEEEE. The CDR3 region is CASSPGSGRWETQYF. The DNA of the CDR3 is TGTGCCAGCAGCCCGGGTAGCGGGAGATGGGAGACCCAGTACTTC.

The chain employs TRBV11-3 and TRBJ1-6; D is uncertain. This CDR3 spans 13 amino acids. In germline, CDR1 is SGHNT, CDR2 YENEEA. V gave up 1 base and J gave up 13 bases, with 11 bases separating them. Here the CDR3 reads CASSLGAERPLHF. In DNA, the CDR3 is TGTGCCAGCAGCTTAGGAGCCGAGAGGCCCCTCCACTTT. The full variable domain, in which reference TRBV11-3 and TRBJ1-6 provide the parts outside the CDR3, is EAGVVQSPRYKIIEKKQPVAFWCNPISGHNTLYWYLQNLGQGPELLIRYENEEAVDDSQLPKDRFSAERLKGVDSTLKIQPAELGDSAVYLCASSLGAERPLHFGNGTRLTVT.

This clonotype was counted a few times. This chain links TRBV20-1 with TRBJ2-5; D possibly corresponds to TRBD2 (6 bases). Trimming pared 6 bases from V and 5 bases from J, leaving 16 bases between. The germline gives CDR1 DFQATT, CDR2 SNEGSKA (reference sequence). The CDR3 is made up of 13 amino acids. CDR3 protein: CSARDQVTETQYF. CDR3 nucleotides: TGCAGTGCGCGGGACCAAGTTACGGAGACCCAGTACTTC.

The chain recombines TRBV30 with TRBJ2-1; 7 bases map to TRBD2. Germline values: CDR1 GTSNPN, CDR2 SVGIG (reference sequence). The V segment lost 8 bases and the J segment 9 bases; nucleotides outside the gene matches: 13. This CDR3 comprises 13 residues. CDR3 sequence reads: CAGGGTYAGEQFF. The CDR3 DNA follows: TGTGCCGGGGGGGGGACTTATGCGGGTGAGCAGTTCTTC.

This clonotype appeared a single time. The chain links TRBV28 to TRBJ1-1; perhaps TRBD1 as D (6 bases). V was trimmed by 7 bases and J by 1 base, leaving 19 bases between them. The CDR3 is made up of 16 amino acids. CDR1 is MDHEN and CDR2 is SYDVKM in the germline V gene. This chain's CDR3 is CASTTPWGAANTEAFF. Written as DNA, the CDR3 is TGTGCCAGCACCACCCCGTGGGGGGCGGCGAACACTGAAGCTTTCTTT.

This clonotype appeared a few times. The genes are TRBV29-1 and TRBJ2-6; TRBD2 agrees at 12 bases. Unmatched junction bases numbered 12, after V lost 5 bases and J lost 4 bases. CDR1 and CDR2 (germline): SQVTM, ANQGSEA. This CDR3 region has 18 residues. The CDR3 bases are TGCAGCGTTCCGAAGGTACCTAGCGGGGGGGCCGGGGCCAACGTCCTGACTTTC. Translation: CSVPKVPSGGAGANVLTF.

In this sample, this clonotype turned up a few times. The V call is TRBV18, the J call TRBJ2-4; no reliable D call. The CDR3 totals 15 residues. Trimming shortened V by 3 bases and J by 6 bases, and 15 bases separated the two germline ends. Per germline, CDR1 KGHSH and CDR2 LQKENI. CDR3 region: CASSPSGSVGNIQYF. As DNA, the CDR3 is TGTGCCAGCTCACCTTCAGGTTCTGTGGGAAACATTCAGTACTTC. The entire variable domain, with the rest obtained from reference TRBV18 and TRBJ2-4, is as follows: NAGVMQNPRHLVRRRGQEARLRCSPMKGHSHVYWYRQLPEEGLKFMVYLQKENIIDESGMPKERFSAEFPKEGPSILRIQQVVRGDSAAYFCASSPSGSVGNIQYFGAGTRLSVL.

The J gene is TRBJ2-7, the V gene TRBV5-1; TRBD2 is a possible D gene (6 bases). The better agreement between TRBJ2-5 and the DNA end casts doubt on the J call. The CDR3 contains 15 residues. Germline CDR1 SGHRS, CDR2 YFSETQ. The CDR3 loop is CASSAGGTTKGTQYF. CDR3 nucleotide sequence: TGCGCCAGCAGCGCTGGGGGGACCACCAAAGGGACCCAGTACTTC.

This clonotype has ten or more counts. The chain recombines TRBV12-3 or TRBV12-4 with TRBJ2-1; tentatively, D is TRBD2 (5 bases). The V and J ends lost 5 bases and 1 base respectively, with 12 bases between them. There are 15 residues in the CDR3. The DNA for the CDR3 is TGTGCCAGCAGTCCAGCGGCTCATTCCTACAATGAGCAGTTCTTC. Translation gives CASSPAAHSYNEQFF.

The table lists this clonotype with many counts. The chain joins TRBV4-1 to TRBJ2-7; no reliable D call. Germline V CDR1 and CDR2: MGHRA, YSYEKL. The CDR3 sequence is 15 residues long. V dropped 1 base and J dropped 3 bases, with 13 bases sitting between them. CDR3 coding DNA: TGCGCCAGCAGCCAAGGTTTCCCAGGAAACTACGAGCAGTACTTC. It translates to CASSQGFPGNYEQYF.

V is TRBV7-9 and J is TRBJ1-1, with 7 bases lining up with TRBD1. CDR1 and CDR2 (germline): SEHNR, FQNEAQ (reference sequence). The CDR3 has 12 amino acids. The V segment lost 5 bases and the J segment 8 bases; nucleotides outside the gene matches: 5. The CDR3 reads CASSRAGQEAFF. The CDR3 DNA follows: TGTGCCAGCAGCCGGGCGGGACAGGAAGCTTTCTTT.

V usage is TRBV24-1 and J usage is TRBJ1-3; D is unclear. The CDR3 length is 16 residues. V was cut by 3 bases and J by 0 bases, with 11 bases left in between. In germline, CDR1 is KGHDR, CDR2 SFDVKD. The CDR3 bases are TGTGCCACCAGTGATCCGCGGGATTTCTCTGGAAACACCATATATTTT. This codes for CATSDPRDFSGNTIYF.

Many counts were recorded for this clonotype. The chain recombines TRBV7-2 with TRBJ2-1, with 11 nucleotides matching TRBD2. This CDR3 region has 19 residues. CDR1 and CDR2 (germline): SGHTA, FQGNSA. V lost 5 bases to trimming and J lost 4 bases; unmatched junction nucleotides: 16. CDR3 nucleotides: TGTGCCAGCAGCACCCCCCCCTCCGGACTAGCGGGTGGGTACAATGAGCAGTTCTTC. Translated: CASSTPPSGLAGGYNEQFF.

The sample holds many counts of this clonotype. The chain employs TRBV4-3 and TRBJ2-5, with 14 bases matching TRBD2. CDR1 LGHNA and CDR2 YSLEER come from the germline V gene. There are 18 residues in the CDR3. V shed 4 bases and J 5 bases; nucleotides not matched to a gene: 12. The CDR3 DNA is TGCGCCAGCAGCCGGGGACTAGCGGGAGTTTCCGTTTTGGAGACCCAGTACTTC. This translates into CASSRGLAGVSVLETQYF.

V gene TRBV5-5 combines with J gene TRBJ1-5; D is uncertain. Germline V gives CDR1 SGHKS, CDR2 YYEKEE (reference sequence). The ends were cut back, 0 bases at V and 9 bases at J, with 16 bases in the middle. The CDR3 is 15 amino acids. The CDR3 region is CASSLESGSSWPQHF. The CDR3 coding sequence is TGTGCCAGCAGCTTGGAGTCAGGCAGCTCGTGGCCCCAGCATTTT.

This clonotype was recorded a few times. The V and J genes are TRBV20-1 and TRBJ1-5, with D possibly TRBD1 on 5 matching bases. Germline values: CDR1 DFQATT, CDR2 SNEGSKA (reference sequence). V lost 5 bases and J 4 bases, leaving 12 bases between the germline ends. The CDR3 extends over 13 amino acids. The CDR3 bases are TGCAGTGCTCCGACGACAGTAAATCAGCCCCAGCATTTT. This encodes CSAPTTVNQPQHF.

The genes are TRBV28 and TRBJ1-4; D possibly corresponds to TRBD1 (5 bases). The CDR3 runs 16 residues. The V gene's germline CDR1 is MDHEN and CDR2 SYDVKM. V lost 5 bases and J lost 8, with 21 bases in between. The CDR3, as DNA: TGTGCCAGCAGTCCGCCCTACAGACAGATCCCCGAAAAACTGTTTTTT. It yields the protein CASSPPYRQIPEKLFF. The complete variable domain, with remaining parts taken from reference TRBV28 and TRBJ1-4, reads DVKVTQSSRYLVKRTGEKVFLECVQDMDHENMFWYRQDPGLGLRLIYFSYDVKMKEKGDIPEGYSVSREKKERFSLILESASTNQTSMYLCASSPPYRQIPEKLFFGSGTQLSVL.